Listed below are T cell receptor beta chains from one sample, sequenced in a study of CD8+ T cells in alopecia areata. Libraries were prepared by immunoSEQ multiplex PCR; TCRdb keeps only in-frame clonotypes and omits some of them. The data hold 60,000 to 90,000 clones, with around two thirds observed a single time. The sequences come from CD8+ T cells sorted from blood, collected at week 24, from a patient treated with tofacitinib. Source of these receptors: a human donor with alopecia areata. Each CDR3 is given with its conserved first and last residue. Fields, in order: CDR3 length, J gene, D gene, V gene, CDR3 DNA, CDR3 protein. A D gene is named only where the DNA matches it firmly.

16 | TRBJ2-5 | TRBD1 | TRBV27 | TGTGCCAGCAGTTTCCTCGCGACAGGGGGCCGCGAGACCCAGTACTTC | CASSFLATGGRETQYF
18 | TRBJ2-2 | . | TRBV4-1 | TGCGCCAGCAGCCCAAGGTTGCTAGGGCTTAAGAGCACCGGGGAGCTGTTTTTT | CASSPRLLGLKSTGELFF
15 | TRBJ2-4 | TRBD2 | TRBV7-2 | TGTGCCAGCACCTTAGCGGGTGGAGCCAAAAACATTCAGTACTTC | CASTLAGGAKNIQYF
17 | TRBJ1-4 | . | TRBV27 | TGTGCCAGCAGACCCCGGGCATTCCCCACAACTAATGAAAAACTGTTTTTT | CASRPRAFPTTNEKLFF
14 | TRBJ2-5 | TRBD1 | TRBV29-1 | TGCAGCGTTGAAGGACAGGGGGGCCGAGAGACCCAGTACTTC | CSVEGQGGRETQYF
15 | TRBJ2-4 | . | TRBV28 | TGTGCCAGCAGTTTGAGGTTAGGGGGGCGAAACATTCAGTACTTC | CASSLRLGGRNIQYF
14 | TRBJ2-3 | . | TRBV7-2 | TGTGCCAGCAGCCTCGGGTCTTACACAGATACGCAGTATTTT | CASSLGSYTDTQYF
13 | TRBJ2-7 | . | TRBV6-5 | TGTGCCAGCAGCCCCGGACAGCTCTACGAGCAGTACTTC | CASSPGQLYEQYF
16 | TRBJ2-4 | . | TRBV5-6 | TGTGCCAGCAGCCCCGGGGGGCGAGTAGCCAAAAACATTCAGTACTTC | CASSPGGRVAKNIQYF
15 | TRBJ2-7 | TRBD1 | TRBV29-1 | TGCAGCGTTGAAAACCCGACAGGGACCCTCTACGAGCAGTACTTC | CSVENPTGTLYEQYF
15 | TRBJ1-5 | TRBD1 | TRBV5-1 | TGCGCCAGCAGCTTGGGGGACAGGGGAAATCAGCCCCAGCATTTT | CASSLGDRGNQPQHF